The entry below describes one T cell receptor (beta chain). The junction differs from germline at one of its ends, possibly a read error. The record originates from a study of blood T cells in healthy people across ages. Next came a second PCR, run for about 7 to 12 cycles, which used a sample-barcoded 5' primer along with a J-beta primer mix. TCRdb re-called the 5' RACE reads through MiXCR, storing one row per CDR3 protein. This table has roughly 1.7 million distinct CDR3 sequences, almost 35% appearing once. Sequences were obtained from blood. The TCR originated in a woman aged 25 to 39 in good health.

CDR3 residues: CATLRLAGDYGQYF. The CDR3, as DNA: TGCGCCACCCTTCGACTAGCGGGAGACTACGGGCAGTACTTC. The chain has TRBV7-2 and TRBJ2-7; 12 bases align to TRBD2. Germline V CDR1 and CDR2: SGHTA, FQGNSA. The CDR3 is made up of 14 amino acids.